The T cell receptor (beta chain) under discussion was sequenced for a study of blood T cell repertoires in COVID-19. Data came from immunoSEQ multiplex PCR; TCRdb stores just in-frame clones and leaves some out. The sample includes 400,000 to 550,000 clones, roughly 90% of them seen just once. This clone has a single count. This CDR3 region has 16 residues. Trimming cost V 6 bases and J 0 bases, with 18 bases left between them. CDR1 and CDR2 (germline): MDHEN, SYDVKM. The chain links TRBV28 to TRBJ2-7; tentatively, D is TRBD2 (8 bases). Sequencing was carried out using peripheral blood. The TCR comes from a woman aged 25 to 39 with acute or convalescent COVID-19. The DNA of the CDR3 is TGTGCCAGCAGGGACGCGGGGGGACAGAACTCCTACGAGCAGTACTTC. Translating it yields CASRDAGGQNSYEQYF.